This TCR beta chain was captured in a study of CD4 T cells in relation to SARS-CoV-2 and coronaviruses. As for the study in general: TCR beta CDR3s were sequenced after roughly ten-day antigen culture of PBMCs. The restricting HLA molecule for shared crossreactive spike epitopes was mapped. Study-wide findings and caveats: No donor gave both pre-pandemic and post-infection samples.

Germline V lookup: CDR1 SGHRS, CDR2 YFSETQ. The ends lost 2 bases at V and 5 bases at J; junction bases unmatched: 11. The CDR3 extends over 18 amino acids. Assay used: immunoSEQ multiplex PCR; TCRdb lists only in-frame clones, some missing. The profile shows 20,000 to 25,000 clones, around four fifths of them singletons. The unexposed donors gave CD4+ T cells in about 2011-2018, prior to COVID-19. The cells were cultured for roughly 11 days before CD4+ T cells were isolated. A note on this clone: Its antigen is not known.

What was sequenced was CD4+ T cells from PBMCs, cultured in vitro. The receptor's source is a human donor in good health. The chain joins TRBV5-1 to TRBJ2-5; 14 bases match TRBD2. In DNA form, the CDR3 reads TGCGCCAGCAGCTTTCGACTAGCGGGAGGGTTAAGGGCGGAGACCCAGTACTTC. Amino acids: CASSFRLAGGLRAETQYF.